These T cell receptor beta chains were read from a single sample in a study of blood T cell repertoires in COVID-19. Repertoires were generated with immunoSEQ multiplex PCR, while TCRdb's copy carries only in-frame clones and drops some. The sample holds about 210,000 clones, about nine tenths seen once. The sequencing sample was made of PBMCs or T cells enriched from blood (not recorded which). The receptors were gathered from a man aged 18 to 35 with acute COVID-19. Both conserved end residues are part of each CDR3.

v_call,j_call,cdr3_aa
TRBV4-1,TRBJ2-1,CASSQDPPGTSGGNEQFF
TRBV29-1,TRBJ2-7,CSVQAGGSYEQYF
TRBV18,TRBJ2-1,CASSPPTGSSYNEQFF
TRBV7-3,TRBJ1-1,CASSLTYSESGVNTEAFF
TRBV6-4,TRBJ2-1,CASSESGQRFNEQFF
TRBV28,TRBJ2-7,CASSSFRDSYEQYF
TRBV2,TRBJ2-2,CASSKDGGNTGELFF
TRBV9,TRBJ2-2,CASSVGPLNTGELFF
TRBV5-6,TRBJ1-4,CASSLDRGTNEKLFF
TRBV5-4,TRBJ1-2,CASSYRTGLTDGYTF
TRBV5-5,TRBJ1-5,CASSLGQGYQPQHF
TRBV21-1,TRBJ2-4,CASSIRGSLAKNIQYF
TRBV19,TRBJ2-7,CATETGTSGIYEQYF
TRBV5-6,TRBJ1-1,CASSIGQGGLTEAFF
TRBV5-4,TRBJ2-7,CASRDISSYEQYF
TRBV7-3,TRBJ2-7,CASSSTGDYEQYF
TRBV10-2,TRBJ1-5,CASSADRTQPQHF
TRBV9,TRBJ2-1,CASSVVAGVGYNEQFF
TRBV19,TRBJ2-3,CASSKGWSMRGTDTQYF
TRBV7-2,TRBJ2-7,CASSVGLAGNYEQYF
TRBV30,TRBJ1-1,CAWRTADSEAFF
TRBV2,TRBJ1-4,CASRGPATNEKLFF
TRBV6-1,TRBJ2-1,CASSEMVAVTYNEQFF
TRBV19,TRBJ1-5,CAIGGGSNQPQHF
TRBV28,TRBJ1-4,CASSFSGSEKLFF
TRBV7-2,TRBJ1-1,CASSSQGGTEAFF
TRBV4-1,TRBJ2-5,CASSTREGQQETQYF
TRBV19,TRBJ2-7,CASSISSGSYEQYF
TRBV6-2/TRBV6-3,TRBJ1-6,CASSYAGGDNSPLHF
TRBV6-5,TRBJ1-2,CASSYETGTGIDGYTF
TRBV2,TRBJ2-4,CASRAGVIQYF
TRBV5-1,TRBJ1-2,CASSTEPPGSHNYGYTF